A selection of T cell receptor beta chains follows, all from one sample in a study of beta chain features in type 1 diabetes. Data came from immunoSEQ multiplex PCR; TCRdb stores just in-frame clones and leaves some out. The sample comprises around 340,000 clones, 9.3% of which are singletons, and about 1% rests with the top ten. Sequenced: central memory CD4+ T cells from blood. The source of these receptors is a man aged 25 to 45 with type 1 diabetes. CDR3s include the opening cysteine and the closing phenylalanine or tryptophan.

j_gene,v_gene,CDR3aa
TRBJ2-3,TRBV27,CASSFMTGGTDTQYF
TRBJ2-7,TRBV18,CASSPSTTGREQYF
TRBJ1-2,TRBV2,CASRVPTGRGGYTF
TRBJ2-7,TRBV7-2,CASSISGTRTEQYF
TRBJ2-3,TRBV27,CASSLNFATDTQYF
TRBJ2-4,TRBV29-1,CSVDGQGGDIQYF
TRBJ2-1,TRBV7-2,CASSLSGTSVEQFF
TRBJ1-1,TRBV7-9,CASSLEGGGTEAFF
TRBJ1-6,TRBV6-1,CASSVQGSPLHF
TRBJ2-7,TRBV27,CASSLEGPQGSEQYF
TRBJ1-5,TRBV28,CASSSPGTPNQPQHF
TRBJ1-2,TRBV6-6,CASSPEGRSTTF
TRBJ2-5,TRBV7-9,CASSFGQGAPQETQYF
TRBJ2-1,TRBV21-1,CASSITGRIYNEQFF
TRBJ2-7,TRBV10-2,CASSDEGKQYF
TRBJ2-3,TRBV7-6,CASSPGINTQYF
TRBJ2-3,TRBV5-1,CASGSGTASDTQYF
TRBJ2-4,TRBV7-2,CASSPRGGSNIQYF
TRBJ1-2,TRBV5-4,CASSLEQTAYGYTF
TRBJ2-7,TRBV5-4,CASSLGDNYEQYF
TRBJ2-2,TRBV7-2,CASSLDLAWPTGELFF
TRBJ2-5,TRBV12-5,CASSQARETQYF
TRBJ1-2,TRBV6-6,CASSWSRQQDGYTF
NA,TRBV29-1,CSVTRGPFEQYF
TRBJ2-1,TRBV9,CASSVGERNNEQFF
TRBJ2-7,TRBV19,CASSIGRGPYEQYF
TRBJ1-2,TRBV2,CASREGRGDYGYTF
TRBJ2-3,TRBV11-2,CASSLDYGSTDTQYF
TRBJ1-2,TRBV29-1,CSVERGMWNGYTF
TRBJ2-3,TRBV4-3,CASSQEYQGAGTDTQYF
TRBJ2-7,TRBV11-3,CASSLARGGEQYF
TRBJ2-2,TRBV7-2,CASSNTRTGELFF
TRBJ2-5,TRBV7-2,CASSLFGGRSETQYF
TRBJ2-3,TRBV19,CASSIPPRGGKHTQYF
TRBJ1-2,TRBV6-5,CASRRGKGYTF
TRBJ2-1,TRBV7-8,CASSLGGQVHYNEQFF
TRBJ1-2,TRBV6-1,CASSWSLDGYTF
TRBJ2-5,TRBV7-2,CASSLGRHQETQYF
TRBJ1-6,TRBV18,CASSPWRGDRGSPLHF